The sequence of this T cell receptor beta chain was determined in a study of patients and donors after allogeneic stem cell transplantation. There are a few counts of this clonotype. Germline CDR1 SGHTA, CDR2 FQGNSA. This CDR3 comprises 16 residues. Trimming removed 1 base from V and 6 bases from J, with 16 bases in between. TCRdb redid the calling of the RT-PCR reads with MiXCR, one entry per CDR3 protein. The sample records around 7,100 distinct CDR3 sequences, 12% being singletons. This TCR came from a human donor who was either an allogeneic HSCT recipient or a stem cell or donor lymphocyte infusion donor (not recorded which). It is not recorded whose cells these are; they may come from a transplant donor. This chain joins TRBV7-2 and TRBJ2-1; D is undetermined. Sequences were obtained from blood, either unsorted or a sorted T cell fraction (not recorded which). CDR3 sequence reads: CASSLGNPLLTNEQFF. DNA of the CDR3: TGTGCCAGCAGCTTAGGAAACCCGCTTCTAACCAATGAGCAGTTCTTC.